The TCR beta chain described here comes from a study of identical twins. This clonotype occurred many times. TCRdb processed the 5' RACE reads anew with MiXCR; each CDR3 protein has one entry. Of approximately 530,000 distinct CDR3 sequences in the sample, approximately 20% were seen once. The CDR3 totals 16 residues. Unmatched junction bases numbered 8, after V lost 2 bases and J lost 7 bases. The V gene's germline CDR1 is MGHRA and CDR2 YSYEKL. These same records also appear under a second study, on yellow fever vaccine responses in identical twins. That source adds: Twins' T cell vaccine responses reportedly looked partly convergent, partly personalized.

The material sequenced was CD4+ T cells sorted from blood. This sequence joins TRBV4-1 and TRBJ2-1, with TRBD1 matching 10 bases. This clonotype was sampled from a woman under 30 in good health. The CDR3 is CASSQTSGTGVNEQFF. CDR3 nucleotide sequence: TGCGCCAGCAGCCAAACATCCGGGACAGGGGTAAATGAGCAGTTCTTC.